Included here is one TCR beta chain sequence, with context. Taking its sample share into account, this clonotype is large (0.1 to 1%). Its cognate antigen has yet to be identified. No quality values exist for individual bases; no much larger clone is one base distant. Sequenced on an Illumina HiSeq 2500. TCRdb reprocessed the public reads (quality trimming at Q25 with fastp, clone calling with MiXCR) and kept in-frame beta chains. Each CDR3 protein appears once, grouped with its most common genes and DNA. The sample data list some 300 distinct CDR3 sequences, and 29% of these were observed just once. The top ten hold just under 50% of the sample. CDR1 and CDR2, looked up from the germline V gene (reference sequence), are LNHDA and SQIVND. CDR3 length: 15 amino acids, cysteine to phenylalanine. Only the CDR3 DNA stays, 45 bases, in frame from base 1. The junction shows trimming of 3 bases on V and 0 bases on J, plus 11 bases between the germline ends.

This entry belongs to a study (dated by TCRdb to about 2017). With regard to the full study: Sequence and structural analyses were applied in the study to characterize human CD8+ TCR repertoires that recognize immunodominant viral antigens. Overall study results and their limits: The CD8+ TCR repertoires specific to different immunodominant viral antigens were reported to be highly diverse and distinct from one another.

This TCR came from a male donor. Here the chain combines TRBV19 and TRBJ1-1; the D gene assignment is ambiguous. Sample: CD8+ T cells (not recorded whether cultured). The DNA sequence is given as TGTGCCAGTAGTATGTTCTCCAGCCTGAACACTGAAGCTTTCTTT. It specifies CASSMFSSLNTEAFF. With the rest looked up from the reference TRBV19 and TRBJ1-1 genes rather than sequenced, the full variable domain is DGGITQSPKYLFRKEGQNVTLSCEQNLNHDAMYWYRQDPGQGLRLIYYSQIVNDFQKGDIAEGYSVSREKKESFPLTVTSAQKNPTAFYLCASSMFSSLNTEAFFGQGTRLTVV.